Below, 18 T cell receptor beta chains from the same sample are listed, as sequenced in a study of T-cell memory formation after mild COVID-19. TCRdb fed the 5' RACE reads into MiXCR, producing one record per CDR3 protein. The profile covers under 550,000 distinct CDR3 sequences, with 18% appearing a single time and around an eighth taken by the ten largest. The source material was PBMCs or a T cell subset sorted from them (not recorded which). The receptors were gathered from an adult woman who had mild COVID-19 (a few samples of this study predate the infection). Cell type and time point are not known.

The J gene is TRBJ2-4, the V gene TRBV24-1; 7 bases fit TRBD1. Germline V CDR1 and CDR2: KGHDR, SFDVKD. CDR3 length: 15 amino acids. V trimming: 5 bases; J trimming: 4 bases; junction bases outside the gene matches: 7. Here the CDR3 DNA reads TGTGCCACCAGTGCCGGGACAGATCGAAAAAACATTCAGTACTTC. This translates into CATSAGTDRKNIQYF.

The gene calls are TRBV28 and TRBJ1-1; possibly TRBD1 for D (5 bases). With 5 bases removed from V and 0 bases from J, the gap between germline ends came to 13 bases. The CDR3 spans 15 residues. The germline gives CDR1 MDHEN, CDR2 SYDVKM. CDR3 nucleotide sequence: TGTGCCAGCAGTAGCGGGGCGGGTTTGAACACTGAAGCTTTCTTT. Protein sequence: CASSSGAGLNTEAFF.

A few counts support this clonotype. The V and J genes are TRBV21-1 and TRBJ1-5; no check of the table's D call, TRBD1, against the DNA was made. TRBV21-1 is a pseudogene locus. The CDR3 extends over 17 amino acids. Here the CDR3 reads CASSNVDGGISNQPQHF. DNA for the CDR3: TGTGCCAGCAGCAACGTAGACGGGGGGATTAGCAATCAGCCCCAGCATTTT.

The chain joins TRBV10-3 to TRBJ2-5; 9 nucleotides match TRBD1. The CDR3 sequence is 15 residues long. Germline loops: CDR1 ENHRY, CDR2 SYGVKD. With V trimmed by 2 bases and J by 2 bases, 3 bases remained unmatched. CDR3 DNA: TGTGCCATCAGTGAGAGGGGGACAGGGCAAGAGACCCAGTACTTC. Encoded protein: CAISERGTGQETQYF.

This clonotype has more than one count but fewer than ten. CDR3 amino acids: CSAKAGGRAGQYF. CDR3 nucleotides: TGCAGTGCCAAGGCTGGCGGGAGGGCTGGGCAGTACTTC. V usage is TRBV20-1 and J usage is TRBJ2-7; 9 bases are a match to TRBD2. This CDR3 is 13 amino acids long. V was clipped by 6 bases and J by 9 bases; unmatched bases: 12. Germline V gene data show CDR1 as DFQATT and CDR2 as SNEGSKA (reference sequence).

This chain uses TRBV5-1 with TRBJ2-3; 10 bases line up with TRBD2. J gave up 3 bases and V 4 bases, and 11 bases lay outside the gene matches. This CDR3 spans 17 amino acids. Germline CDR1 reads SGHRS; CDR2 reads YFSETQ. CDR3 sequence reads: CASSPIGSGGATDTQYF. The CDR3 bases are TGCGCCAGCAGCCCCATCGGCAGCGGGGGGGCGACAGATACGCAGTATTTT.

The chain joins TRBV7-9 to TRBJ2-7, with 10 nucleotides matching TRBD2. The CDR3 is 14 amino acids. The V and J ends lost 5 bases and 2 bases, in that order; junction bases with no gene match: 3. In germline, CDR1 is SEHNR, CDR2 FQNEAQ (reference sequence). This chain's CDR3 is CASSPAGGPYEQYF. CDR3 sequence (DNA): TGTGCCAGCAGCCCAGCGGGAGGGCCCTACGAGCAGTACTTC.

A few counts support this clonotype. V is TRBV7-6 and J is TRBJ2-7, with D uncertain. With 0 bases removed from V and 3 bases from J, the gap between germline ends came to 9 bases. This CDR3 contains 14 residues. Germline lookup yields CDR1 SGHVS and CDR2 FNYEAQ. Here the CDR3 reads CASSLATQDYEQYF. Here the CDR3 DNA reads TGTGCCAGCAGCTTAGCAACTCAGGACTACGAGCAGTACTTC. Combining the CDR3 with reference TRBV7-6 and TRBJ2-7 gives the whole variable domain GAGVSQSPRYKVTKRGQDVALRCDPISGHVSLYWYRQALGQGPEFLTYFNYEAQQDKSGLPNDRFSAERPEGSISTLTIQRTEQRDSAMYRCASSLATQDYEQYFGPGTRLTVT.

In its sample, this clonotype was seen a few times. The chain links TRBV29-1 to TRBJ1-2; D remains ambiguous. CDR3 length: 12 amino acids. The germline V and J ends were trimmed by 4 bases and 0 bases, with 6 bases remaining between them. The germline V gene has CDR1 SQVTM and CDR2 ANQGSEA. For the CDR3, the DNA is TGCAGCGTTGTCCCGCCTAACTATGGCTACACCTTC. Its protein is CSVVPPNYGYTF.

J is TRBJ1-5 and V is TRBV6-5; the D gene is possibly TRBD1 (6 bases). This CDR3 has 15 residues. V shed 6 bases and J shed 4 bases, with 16 bases lying between them. Germline CDR1 and CDR2: MNHEY and SVGAGI. CDR3 in DNA: TGTGCCAGCAGAAGCAGCAGGGGTAGTAATCAGCCCCAGCATTTT. Residues: CASRSSRGSNQPQHF.

The table lists this clonotype with a few counts. The chain carries TRBV29-1 and TRBJ2-3; D ambiguous. CDR1 and CDR2 from the germline V gene are SQVTM and ANQGSEA. The CDR3 runs to 13 residues. Trimming pared 0 bases from V and 10 bases from J, leaving 14 bases between. The CDR3, as DNA: TGCAGCGTTGAAGATGCAGAGCGCTTGGCGCAGTATTTT. It yields the protein CSVEDAERLAQYF.

The chain uses TRBV5-1 and TRBJ1-1; no clear D. The V gene's germline CDR1 is SGHRS and CDR2 YFSETQ. This CDR3 spans 14 amino acids. V lost 5 bases, J lost 2 bases, and 13 bases lay in between. CDR3: CASRVLTDNTEAFF. DNA of the CDR3: TGCGCCAGCAGGGTCCTGACGGATAACACTGAAGCTTTCTTT.

The chain is built from TRBV19 and TRBJ2-3; TRBD1 matches 8 bases. CDR1 and CDR2 (germline): LNHDA, SQIVND (reference sequence). J was trimmed by 2 bases and V by 4 bases; bases with no gene match: 5. CDR3 size: 15 residues. The CDR3 loop is CASSTGTGATDTQYF. The CDR3 nucleotides read TGTGCCAGTAGTACGGGGACAGGCGCCACAGATACGCAGTATTTT. Filled out from reference TRBV19 and TRBJ2-3, the complete variable domain reads DGGITQSPKYLFRKEGQNVTLSCEQNLNHDAMYWYRQDPGQGLRLIYYSQIVNDFQKGDIAEGYSVSREKKESFPLTVTSAQKNPTAFYLCASSTGTGATDTQYFGPGTRLTVL.

This clonotype has a count of ten or more. The genes are TRBV7-9 and TRBJ2-7; 7 bases match TRBD2. V dropped 4 bases and J dropped 0; count of bases not matched to a gene: 3. There are 14 residues in the CDR3. Germline CDR1 and CDR2: SEHNR and FQNEAQ (reference sequence). In DNA, the CDR3 is TGTGCCAGCAGCTCTAGCGGAAACTCCTACGAGCAGTACTTC. Its protein is CASSSSGNSYEQYF.

The J gene is TRBJ1-1, the V gene TRBV30; D possibly corresponds to TRBD1 (5 bases). Germline loops: CDR1 GTSNPN, CDR2 SVGIG (reference sequence). The CDR3 runs 13 residues. V dropped 3 bases and J dropped 1 base, with 9 bases sitting between them. The CDR3 loop is CAWRTTANTEAFF. CDR3 coding DNA: TGTGCCTGGAGGACGACAGCGAACACTGAAGCTTTCTTT.

The sample holds a few counts of this clonotype. The rearrangement links TRBV12-3 or TRBV12-4 to TRBJ1-1; tentatively, D is TRBD1 (5 bases). There are 18 residues in the CDR3. Trimming shortened V by 3 bases and J by 7 bases, and 27 bases separated the two germline ends. The CDR3 reads CASSFQTFLKRGRGEAFF. CDR3 nucleotide sequence: TGTGCCAGCAGTTTTCAAACCTTCCTCAAGCGGGGCCGGGGTGAAGCTTTCTTT.

This chain connects TRBV20-1 to TRBJ2-2; D call uncertain. The length of the CDR3 is 15 residues. Germline V lookup: CDR1 DFQATT, CDR2 SNEGSKA (reference sequence). The ends were cut back, 0 bases at V and 4 bases at J, with 12 bases in the middle. The CDR3, as DNA: TGCAGTGCTAGAGATCTTGTATCATTCACCGGGGAGCTGTTTTTT. It yields the protein CSARDLVSFTGELFF.

The gene calls are TRBV7-2 and TRBJ1-2, with D maybe TRBD1 (5 bases). CDR1 SGHTA and CDR2 FQGNSA come from the germline V gene. The CDR3 spans 13 residues. V gave up 4 bases and J gave up 10 bases, with 16 bases separating them. In DNA, the CDR3 is TGTGCCAGCAGCTCCTCTCCGACAGCTATCTACACCTTC. Its translation: CASSSSPTAIYTF.